This T cell receptor beta chain appears in the sequencing data of a study of blood T cells in healthy people across ages. With 5 bases clipped from V and 0 bases from J, the junction kept 12 bases outside the gene matches. There are 17 residues in the CDR3. Germline V gene data show CDR1 as DFQATT and CDR2 as SNEGSKA (reference sequence). The sample holds a few counts of this clonotype. A second PCR, run for roughly 7 to 11 cycles, used a sample-barcoded 5' primer plus a J-beta primer mix. Every single cDNA molecule received a tag from a template-switch adaptor with 12 random nucleotides. Sequencing of every sample gave 3 million or more CDR3-containing paired-end reads. TCRdb analysed the 5' RACE reads with MiXCR anew, one entry per CDR3 protein. The table lists 500,000 to 600,000 distinct CDR3 sequences, about 26% of them singletons, with around 18% in the top ten.

The sample comprised blood. V gene TRBV20-1 combines with J gene TRBJ2-3, with TRBD2 matching 9 bases. The sequence came from a woman aged 70-85 years in good health. The CDR3 coding sequence is TGCAGTGCTCTGGCGTCTAGCGGGAAGATTAGCACAGATACGCAGTATTTT. Its protein is CSALASSGKISTDTQYF.